The entry below gives a single T cell receptor (beta chain) sequence along with its context. Under the authors' procedure: By means of reference gene primer amplification, nucleated cell counts were estimated. The data were produced by immunoSEQ multiplex PCR, yet TCRdb's version contains in-frame clones alone and is incomplete. V, J and clone size reflect that table, while D and trimming were determined from the DNA. The table has hundreds of thousands of clones, roughly 86% seen once; the top ten hold roughly 4%. This entry is derived from a study of blood T cell repertoires in COVID-19. Looking at the study overall: Both acute and convalescent COVID-19 samples were obtained from the United States, Italy and Spain.

The CDR3 runs to 16 residues. CDR1 and CDR2 from the germline V gene are SGHVS and FNYEAQ. V lost 1 base to trimming and J lost 1 base; unmatched junction nucleotides: 2. Individuals aged roughly 18 to 95 years were recruited from some 26 US areas. Participants' own reports of clinical history determined their cohort assignment. The chain is built from TRBV7-6 and TRBJ2-2; 8 bases align to TRBD1. This receptor was obtained from a woman in her 30s with acute COVID-19. The sequenced sample consisted of PBMCs or T cells enriched from blood (not recorded which). Here the CDR3 reads CASSLEGQGNTGELFF. CDR3 nucleotide sequence: TGTGCCAGCAGCTTAGAAGGACAGGGGAACACCGGGGAGCTGTTTTTT.